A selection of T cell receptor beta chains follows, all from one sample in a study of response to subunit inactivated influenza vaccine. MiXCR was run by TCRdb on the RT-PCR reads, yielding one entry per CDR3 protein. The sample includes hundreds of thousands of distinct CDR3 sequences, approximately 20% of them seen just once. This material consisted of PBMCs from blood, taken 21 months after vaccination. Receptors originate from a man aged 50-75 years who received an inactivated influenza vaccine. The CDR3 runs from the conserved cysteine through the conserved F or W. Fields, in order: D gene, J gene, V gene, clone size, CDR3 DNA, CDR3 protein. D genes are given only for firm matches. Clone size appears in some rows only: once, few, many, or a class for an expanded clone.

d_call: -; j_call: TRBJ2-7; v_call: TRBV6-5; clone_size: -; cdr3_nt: TGTGCCAGCAGTTACCGGGCTCCCTACTACGAGCAGTACTTC; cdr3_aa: CASSYRAPYYEQYF
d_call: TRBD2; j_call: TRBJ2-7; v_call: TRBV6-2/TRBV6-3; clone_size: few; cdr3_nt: TGTGCCAGCACCACTAGCGGGGCCTTCTCCTACGAGCAGTACTTC; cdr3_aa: CASTTSGAFSYEQYF
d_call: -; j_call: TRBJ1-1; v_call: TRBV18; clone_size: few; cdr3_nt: TGTGCCAGCTCACCACCGGACTTGGGGGGGCTGAGAGCTTTCTTT; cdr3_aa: CASSPPDLGGLRAFF
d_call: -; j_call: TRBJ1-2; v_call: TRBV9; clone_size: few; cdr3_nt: TGTGCCAGCAGCGTAGAAGTCAGGCCCTCGGATGGCTACACCTTC; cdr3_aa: CASSVEVRPSDGYTF
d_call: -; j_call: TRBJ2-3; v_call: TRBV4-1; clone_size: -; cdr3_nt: TGCGCCAGCAGCCAAGAGAAGGGTACAGATACGCAGTATTTT; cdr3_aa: CASSQEKGTDTQYF
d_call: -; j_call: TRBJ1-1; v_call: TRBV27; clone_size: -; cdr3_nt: TGTGCCAGCCATAAACGTGCTCTTATTATCGACAGGAGCATGAACACTGAAGCTTTCTTT; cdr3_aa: CASHKRALIIDRSMNTEAFF
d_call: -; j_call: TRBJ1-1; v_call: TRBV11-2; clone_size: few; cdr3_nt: TGTGCCAGCAGCTTATTTCAGATCTTGAACACTGAAGCTTTCTTT; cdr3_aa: CASSLFQILNTEAFF
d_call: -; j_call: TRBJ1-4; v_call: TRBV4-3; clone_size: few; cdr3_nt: TGCGCCAGCAGCCAAGATTACCGTGCAACTAATGAAAAACTGTTTTTT; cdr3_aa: CASSQDYRATNEKLFF
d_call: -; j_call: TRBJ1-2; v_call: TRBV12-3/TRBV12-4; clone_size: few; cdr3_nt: TGTGCCAGTGTGATGGGGGTGGGCGGCTACACCTTC; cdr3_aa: CASVMGVGGYTF
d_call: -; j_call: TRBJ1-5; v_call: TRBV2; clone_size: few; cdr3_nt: TGTGCCAGCAGTGAACAGAATAGCAATCAGCCCCAGCATTTT; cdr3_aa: CASSEQNSNQPQHF
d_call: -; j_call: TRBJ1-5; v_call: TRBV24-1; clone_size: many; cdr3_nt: TGTGCCACCAGTGCGGGCCGCCAGATGGAAACCCAGCATTTT; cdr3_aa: CATSAGRQMETQHF
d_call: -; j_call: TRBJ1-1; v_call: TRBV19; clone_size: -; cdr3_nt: TGTGCCAGTAGTATATTGAAGAACACTGAAGCTTTCTTT; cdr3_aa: CASSILKNTEAFF
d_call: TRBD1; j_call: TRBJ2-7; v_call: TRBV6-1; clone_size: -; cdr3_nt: TGTGCCAGCAGACAACAGGGGACCACCTACGAGCAGTACTTC; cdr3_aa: CASRQQGTTYEQYF
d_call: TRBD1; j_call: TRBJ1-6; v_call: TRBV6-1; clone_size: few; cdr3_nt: TGTGCCAGCAGTGAAGCGACAGGGCAGAATTCACCCCTCCACTTT; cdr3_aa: CASSEATGQNSPLHF
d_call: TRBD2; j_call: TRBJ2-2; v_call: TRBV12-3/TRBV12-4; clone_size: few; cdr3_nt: TGTGCCGGAAGACTAGCGGCGAACACCGGGGAGCTTTTTTTT; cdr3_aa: CAGRLAANTGELFF
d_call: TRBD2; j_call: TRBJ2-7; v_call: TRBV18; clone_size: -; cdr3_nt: TGTGCCAGCTCACCACGGTCGGGAGGGTACGAGCAGTACTTC; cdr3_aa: CASSPRSGGYEQYF
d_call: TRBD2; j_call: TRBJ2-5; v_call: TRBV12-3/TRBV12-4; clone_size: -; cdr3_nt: TGTGCCAGCAGTTTCCGGCTAGCGGATGAGACCCAGTACTTC; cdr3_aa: CASSFRLADETQYF
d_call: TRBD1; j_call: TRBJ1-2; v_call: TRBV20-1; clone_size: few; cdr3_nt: TGCAGTGCCATGACAGGGGAGGACTATGGCTACACCTTC; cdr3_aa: CSAMTGEDYGYTF
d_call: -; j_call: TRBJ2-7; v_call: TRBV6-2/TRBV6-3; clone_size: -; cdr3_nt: TGTGCCAGCAGTTACTGGGGAGACAGGGACTCCGAGCAGTACTTC; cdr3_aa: CASSYWGDRDSEQYF
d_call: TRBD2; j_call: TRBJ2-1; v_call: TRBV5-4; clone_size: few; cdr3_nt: TGTGCCAGCAGCTTCGGGACTAACCTTCGTTCTGAGCAGTTCTTC; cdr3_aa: CASSFGTNLRSEQFF
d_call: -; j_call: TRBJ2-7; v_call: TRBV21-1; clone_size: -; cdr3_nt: TGTGCCAGATTGAGACCGCCGCAGCAGTACTTC; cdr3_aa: CARLRPPQQYF
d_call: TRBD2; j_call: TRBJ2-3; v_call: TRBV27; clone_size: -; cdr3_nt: TGTGCCAGCAGTTTCTTACTAGCGGGGGCCGCAGATACGCAGTATTTT; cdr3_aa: CASSFLLAGAADTQYF
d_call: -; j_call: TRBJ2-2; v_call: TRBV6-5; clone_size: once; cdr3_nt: TGTGCCAGCAGTTACACTGGCACCGGGGAGCTGTTTTTT; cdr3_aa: CASSYTGTGELFF
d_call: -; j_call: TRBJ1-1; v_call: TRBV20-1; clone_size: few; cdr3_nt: TGCAGTGCTAGAGTGGGGACCACCGTCGAAGGTTTCTTT; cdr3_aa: CSARVGTTVEGFF
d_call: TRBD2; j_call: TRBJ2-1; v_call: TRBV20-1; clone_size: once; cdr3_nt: TGCAGTGCTAGAGAGTTAGCGGGAGGGCCCTACAATGAGCAGTTCTTC; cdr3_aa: CSARELAGGPYNEQFF
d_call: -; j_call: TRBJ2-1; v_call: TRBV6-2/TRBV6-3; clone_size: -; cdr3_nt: TGTGCCAGCAGTGACCCACACGGAAACGCCTACAATGAGCAGTTCTTC; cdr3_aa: CASSDPHGNAYNEQFF
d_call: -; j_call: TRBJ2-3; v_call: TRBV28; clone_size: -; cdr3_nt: TGTGCCAGCAGTACCGTACAGGGCTCAGATACGCAGTATTTT; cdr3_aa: CASSTVQGSDTQYF
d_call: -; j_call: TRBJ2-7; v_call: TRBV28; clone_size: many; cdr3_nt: TGTGCCAGCAGTCCGACCAACTACGAGCAGTACTTC; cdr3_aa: CASSPTNYEQYF
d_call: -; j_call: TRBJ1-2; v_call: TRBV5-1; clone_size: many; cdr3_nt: TGCGCCAGCAGCCGGGACGGACAGCTAAACTATGGCTACACCTTC; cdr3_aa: CASSRDGQLNYGYTF
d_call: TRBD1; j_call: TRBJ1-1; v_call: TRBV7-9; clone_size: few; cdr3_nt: TGTGCCAGCAGCCCGTCACAGGGGTGGAACACTGAAGCTTTCTTT; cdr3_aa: CASSPSQGWNTEAFF
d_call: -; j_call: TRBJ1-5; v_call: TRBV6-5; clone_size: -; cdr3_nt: TGTGCCAGCAGTTACACTCACGAACACAATCAGCCCCAGCATTTT; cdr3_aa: CASSYTHEHNQPQHF
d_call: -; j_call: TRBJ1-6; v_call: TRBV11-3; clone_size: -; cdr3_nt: TGTGCCAGCAGCTACCCGAGCTCCTATAATTCACCCCTCCACTTT; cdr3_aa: CASSYPSSYNSPLHF
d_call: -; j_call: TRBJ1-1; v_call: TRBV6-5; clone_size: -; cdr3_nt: TGTGCCAGCAGTTCTGAACCCGGAAGCATGAACACTGAAGCTTTCTTT; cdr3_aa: CASSSEPGSMNTEAFF
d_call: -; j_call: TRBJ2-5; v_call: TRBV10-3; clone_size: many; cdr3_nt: TGTGCCATCAGGGATCGTCAAGAGACCCAGTACTTC; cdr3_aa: CAIRDRQETQYF
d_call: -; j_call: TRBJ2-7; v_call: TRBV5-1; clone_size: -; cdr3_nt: TGCGCCAGCAGCTTGGGAGGGAAAGTCCACGAGCAGTACTTC; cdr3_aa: CASSLGGKVHEQYF
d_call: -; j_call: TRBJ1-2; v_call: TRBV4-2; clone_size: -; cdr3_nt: TGTGCCAGCAGCCAGGGCGAGAAGACAGTGTATGGCTACACCTTC; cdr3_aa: CASSQGEKTVYGYTF
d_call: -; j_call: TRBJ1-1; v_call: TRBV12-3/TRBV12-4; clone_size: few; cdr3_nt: TGTGCCAGCAGTGGGGGGGGGGATTTCTACACTGAAGCTTTCTTT; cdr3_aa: CASSGGGDFYTEAFF
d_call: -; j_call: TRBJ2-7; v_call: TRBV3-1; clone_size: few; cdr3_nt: TGTGCAAGCAGCGCCCGGGACGGCTTTTACGAGCAGTACTTC; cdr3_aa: CASSARDGFYEQYF
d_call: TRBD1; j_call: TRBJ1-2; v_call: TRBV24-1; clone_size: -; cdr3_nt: TGTGCCACCAGTGATGACGACAGGGTGCCCGGCTACACCTTC; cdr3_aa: CATSDDDRVPGYTF
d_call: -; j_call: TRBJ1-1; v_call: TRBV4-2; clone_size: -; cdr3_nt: TGTGCCAGCAGCCAAGAGGTTGGGAAGGACACTGAAGCTTTCTTT; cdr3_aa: CASSQEVGKDTEAFF
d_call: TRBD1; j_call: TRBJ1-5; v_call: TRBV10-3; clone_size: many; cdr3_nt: TGTGCCATCAGCACGACAGGGGTCGGTGCTCGTCAGCCCCAGCATTTT; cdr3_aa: CAISTTGVGARQPQHF
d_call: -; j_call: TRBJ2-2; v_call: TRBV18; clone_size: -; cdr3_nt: TGTGCCAGCTCATTAGGGCTTCGGAACACCGGGGAGCTGTTTTTT; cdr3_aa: CASSLGLRNTGELFF
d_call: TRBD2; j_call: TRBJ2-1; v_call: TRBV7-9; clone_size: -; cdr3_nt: TGTGCCAGCAGCTTGGGACTAGCCGATGAGCAGTTCTTC; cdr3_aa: CASSLGLADEQFF
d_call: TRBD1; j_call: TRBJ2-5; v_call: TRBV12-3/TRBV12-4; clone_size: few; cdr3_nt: TGTGCCAGCAGTTTGGGGACAGGGCGAGAGACCCAGTACTTC; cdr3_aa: CASSLGTGRETQYF
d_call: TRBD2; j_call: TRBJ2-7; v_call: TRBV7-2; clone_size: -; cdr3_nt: TGTGCCAGCAGCTTAGGGACTAGCGGGGTTGGGGAGCAGTACTTC; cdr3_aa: CASSLGTSGVGEQYF
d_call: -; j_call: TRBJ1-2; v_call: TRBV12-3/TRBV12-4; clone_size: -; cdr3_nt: TGTGCCAGCACCTCCGACAGTCCCCAAGGCTACACCTTC; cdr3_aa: CASTSDSPQGYTF
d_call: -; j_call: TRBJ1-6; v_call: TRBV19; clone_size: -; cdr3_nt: TGTGCCAGTAGACCAAGGGGCTCCTATAATTCACCCCTCCACTTT; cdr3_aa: CASRPRGSYNSPLHF
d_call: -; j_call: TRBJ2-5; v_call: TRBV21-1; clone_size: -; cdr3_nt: TGTGCCAGCAGCAATGGGACAGGGCGTTTGCGGGAGAGGTTTGAGACCCAGTACTTC; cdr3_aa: CASSNGTGRLRERFETQYF